This TCR beta chain was retrieved from a study of control samples from healthy donors and cancer patients. Repertoires were generated with immunoSEQ multiplex PCR, while TCRdb's copy carries only in-frame clones and drops some. The sample contains tens of thousands of clones, 85% of which appear only once. This TCR derives from a man aged 30 to 45 in good health. The sample consisted of blood.

This CDR3 reads CASRNSYGYTF. CDR3 in DNA: TGTGCCAGCAGAAACAGCTATGGCTACACCTTC. The rearrangement uses TRBV3-1 (or the pseudogene TRBV3-2) and TRBJ1-2; D call uncertain. The CDR3 is made up of 11 amino acids. V was cut by 6 bases and J by 4 bases, with 6 bases left in between. The germline CDR1 and CDR2 sequences are LGHDT and YNNKEL (reference sequence).